These T cell receptor beta chains were read from a single sample in a study of cytomegalovirus exposure and HLA in healthy donors. The protocol was immunoSEQ multiplex PCR, while the TCRdb copy is restricted to in-frame clones and leaves out a portion. Of approximately 93,000 clones listed, approximately 75% were seen once; the top ten hold under 4%. The sequenced sample was PBMCs. The receptors derive from a woman in her thirties or forties in good health and CMV-seronegative. The conserved cysteine and the conserved F or W are not part of the CDR3 here.

J,V,CDR3
TRBJ2-1,TRBV27,ASSSHDRAYNEQF
TRBJ2-2,TRBV5-4,ASSPEPGTGERTGELF
TRBJ1-1,TRBV7-2,ASSLAVRGTEAF
TRBJ1-5,TRBV28,ASSPLLRPQH
TRBJ2-3,TRBV7-2,ASSPSGGAGTDTQY
TRBJ1-6,TRBV4-3,ASSQEGAGSSYNSPLH
TRBJ2-3,TRBV5-1,ASSLGTSSDTQY
TRBJ2-5,TRBV4-3,ASSPQKFLDQETQY
TRBJ1-4,TRBV5-1,ASSLQGTNEKLF
TRBJ2-7,TRBV7-9,SSSPSGGYEQY
TRBJ1-4,TRBV2,ASGPLMSPSGEKLF